Sequencing of this T cell receptor (beta chain) was carried out in a study of T-cell reconstitution after alpha-beta-depleted transplantation in children. For TCRbeta, the library was prepared with unique molecular identifiers. MiXCR was run by TCRdb on the PCR reads, yielding one entry per CDR3 protein. Among about 350,000 distinct CDR3 sequences, around 15% were seen once, and the ten largest hold about 41%. CDR3 length: 14 residues. Germline values: CDR1 LGHNA, CDR2 YNFKEQ. The V gene lost 0 bases and the J gene lost 5 bases, with 8 bases spanning the gap. The genes are TRBV4-2 and TRBJ2-1, with D possibly being TRBD1 or TRBD2 (5 bases each). This receptor was obtained from a male patient aged 2 to 10 who had a stem cell transplant for acute lymphoblastic leukemia, so the T cells may come from the graft donor. The source material was PBMCs, mostly from graft donor cells, sampled 360 days after TCRalphabeta/CD19-depleted stem cell transplant. The CDR3 nucleotides read TGTGCCAGCAGCCAAGAGAGGGACCACAATGAGCAGTTCTTC. It codes for CASSQERDHNEQFF.